The clone carrying this TCR beta chain has a count of ten or more. The sample is drawn from a study of early T cells in non-severe SARS-CoV-2 infection. Study as a whole: Sequencing input comprised bulk RNA from unsorted whole blood; chain pairing was not available.

This CDR3 comprises 15 residues. Germline values: CDR1 MNHEY, CDR2 SVGEGT. V shed 7 bases, J shed 4 bases, and the junction held 8 bases outside the gene matches. Attachment of unique molecular identifiers was made to individual cDNA molecules. Using its own MiXCR run on the 5' RACE reads, TCRdb lists one record per CDR3 protein. The sample carries some 50,000 distinct CDR3 sequences, 8.7% recorded once. Sequencing used whole blood, obtained at baseline. This receptor was identified in an adult who was a healthcare worker with PCR-confirmed SARS-CoV-2 infection or an uninfected control (not recorded which). J is TRBJ2-1 and V is TRBV6-2 or TRBV6-3; 9 bases are shared with TRBD2. DNA of the CDR3: TGTGCCAGCACCTACCGGAGCGGGAGGTACAATGAGCAGTTCTTC. Translation: CASTYRSGRYNEQFF.